In this sample, the clone carrying this TCR beta chain turned up many times. Its specificity is unknown. This record comes from a study of T cells in Graves' hyperthyroidism and ophthalmopathy. Study conclusions and caveats: The authors' 13 V-J model separated ophthalmopathy from stable hyperthyroidism. Blood shared most expanded thyroid clonotypes above 0.001.

Diagnostic decisions used clinical symptoms, serum thyroxine and TRAb, thyroid ultrasound and orbital computed tomography. PBMCs were obtained from 10 ml fresh peripheral blood. RNA transcripts were the template for amplifying TCR beta CDR3 regions. HTBI primers were used for first-round RT-PCR of the TCR CDR3. Each CDR3 protein is one row after TCRdb ran MiXCR on the multiplex PCR reads. The data show about 520,000 distinct CDR3 sequences, approximately 25% seen once. CDR1 is SGDLS and CDR2 is YYNGEE in the germline V gene. The CDR3 length is 13 residues. Trimming stripped 3 bases from V and 8 bases from J, with 14 bases between.

This sequence was found in a woman aged 25-40 years with Graves' ophthalmopathy. Sequenced input: blood. The chain links TRBV9 to TRBJ1-2, with D uncertain. CDR3 in amino acids: CASSDTTLLGYTF. The CDR3 DNA reads as TGTGCCAGCAGCGATACGACTCTGTTGGGCTACACCTTC.